This section outlines one TCR beta chain sequence together with its context. It has no known antigen specificity. No much larger clone exists at a distance of one base, and base qualities are not known. In the paper's terms, the time point label means: baseline before first vaccination. Vaccinee samples were obtained from the UK trials COV001 and COV002, which included a single-blind randomized controlled phase 2/3 trial of AZD1222 (ChAdOx1 nCoV-19) in healthy adults. Trial participant PBMC samples were collected at day 0 and day 28 after the second dose for TCRbeta chain sequencing. V gives up 2 bases and J gives up 7 bases, and the segment between their germline ends measures 7 bases. Spanning cysteine to phenylalanine, the CDR3 consists of 13 amino acids. CDR3 DNA is the only sequence kept; it has 39 bases, read in frame from the first base. CDR1 and CDR2, per the germline V gene, are SGDLS and YYNGEE.

This record comes from a study of T cell responses to AZD1222 COVID-19 vaccine (dated by TCRdb to the early 2020s). With respect to the entire study: Because spike-specific TCR depth and breadth did not differ between the two schedules, AZD1222 recipients who got a second dose at roughly 4 weeks were pooled with those who got a second dose at roughly 12 weeks. TCR sequencing was performed for 230 to 250 trial participants, of whom about 200 were given two doses of AZD1222 and 26 were given two doses of MenACWY control vaccine. Enrollment into the trials was organized by age into subgroups of 18-55, 56-69 and 70-plus years, and those subgroups contained approximately 150, 30 and 60 TCR-sequenced participants, respectively. Summary of the overall study and its limitations: Vaccine-associated CD4 TCRs spanned the whole spike protein, with dominant responses in regions 160-218 and 743-854. In the small 56-69-year group, the increase in depth fell short of significance, most likely because of low power. Participants were mostly white British and included more females than males, and it was suggested by the authors that clonal diversity may have been underestimated. Conclusions about previously exposed vaccinees were limited because only six AZD1222 recipients were SARS-CoV-2 seropositive at baseline. Because no samples from the day 14 peak response were available, repertoires could be characterized only after the peak T cell response. After two AZD1222 doses, both the breadth and the depth of spike-specific TCRs were significantly higher than at day 0 and than in MenACWY recipients. Epitopes outside the regions mutated in the B.1.351 and B.1.1.7 variants were reportedly recognized by nearly half of the unique spike-specific TCRs.

The CDR3 regions of human TCRbeta chains were subjected to immunosequencing. Concerning the study's data processing: Repertoire TCRs were checked for matches against a reference library of SARS-CoV-2-specific TCRs that had been generated using the MIRA antigen-specificity platform. Breadth meant the fraction of unique TCRs that were SARS-CoV-2-associated, whereas depth meant the fraction of total T cells that were SARS-CoV-2-associated. Each spike-specific TCR was assigned to its reactive spike region and to a CD4 or CD8 class using the MIRA data. Log10-transformed breadth and depth values were compared by one-way ANOVA with Sidak's multiple comparisons tests. TCRdb carries this immuneACCESS record with in-frame sequences only. Its versions omit some clonotypes, under half of them owing to an unresolved V gene in the studies checked, with the rest unexplained. From that table come the V and J calls and clone size; the DNA was used to work out D and trimming. The sample table shows some 150,000 clones, and approximately 88% are seen once. The ten largest clones capture approximately 2.1% of the sample.

The sequence derives from an adult in good health. Sample: peripheral blood, taken on day 0 of AZD1222 vaccination. The chain was built from TRBV9 and TRBJ1-6; TRBD1 could be the D gene, as 6 bases match. The DNA is TGTGCCAGCAGCGTTACAGGGAATTCACCCCTCCACTTT. This encodes CASSVTGNSPLHF.